This TCR beta chain originates from a study of cytomegalovirus exposure and HLA in healthy donors. Study results and limitations: Analysis performed later showed TCR beta chains linked to HLA being more clonally expanded than equally common others. Most TCR beta V segments were productive about 90% or about 30% of the time in an earlier analysis.

Donors showed nominal health when sampled, although they likely had unrecorded immune exposures. CDR3 length equals 15 residues. Germline assignment: CDR1 SGDLS and CDR2 YYNGEE. Trimming left V 0 bases short and J 0 bases short, with 9 bases between. Primers included in the PCR were 60 Vbeta and 13 Jbeta primers. Repertoires were generated with immunoSEQ multiplex PCR, while TCRdb's copy carries only in-frame clones and drops some. Seen here are 150,000 to 200,000 clones, 81% observed once, and the top ten hold less than 2%. This clone was detected only once. The antigen remains undetermined. The sequenced material came from PBMCs. The rearrangement uses TRBV9 and TRBJ1-2, with no clear D. The clonotype was recovered from a man aged 18 to 29 in good health and CMV-seronegative. The CDR3 loop is CASSVDAGSNYGYTF. The CDR3 DNA follows: TGTGCCAGCAGCGTAGACGCGGGGTCTAACTATGGCTACACCTTC.